This T cell receptor (beta chain) was identified in a study of blood T cell repertoires in COVID-19 (dated by TCRdb to the early 2020s). With respect to the entire study: Collaborator samples came from the United States, Italy and Spain and covered acute and convalescent phases of COVID-19. The material from the prospective study consisted of cDNA or gDNA derived from T cells, B-cell-depleted T cells, or PBMCs. The dataset comprised deeply sampled blood TCRbeta repertoires from subjects exposed to, actively infected with, or recovered from COVID-19. The repertoires were made available in a free public database intended to serve as a resource for research on the immune response to SARS-CoV-2. Samples were obtained from the ongoing ImmuneRACE study (first 160 participants) and from 950 to 1,500 subjects provided by 6 global collaborators. A de-identified subject ID, COVID-19 status, age in years and sex were almost always included in the sample metadata. Where available, HLA class I and class II types were taken from metadata supplied by the sample provider and were not determined by assay-based typing. General study outcomes and caveats: Clinical and demographic metadata were provided uncurated, with the amount varying by source and participant.

The germline V gene sets CDR1 to SGHRS and CDR2 to YFSETQ. Unmatched junction bases come to 8, with V trimmed by 4 bases and J by 5 bases. From cysteine to phenylalanine, the CDR3 is 15 amino acids long. Of the read, only the CDR3 DNA is kept; its 45 bases are in frame from base 1. At one collaborating source in Seattle, patients were enrolled during active infection and were followed longitudinally through the course of disease. The collaborating institutions used their own protocols to collect whole blood in K2EDTA tubes. Collaborator samples were shipped for TCRbeta analysis as frozen whole blood, isolated PBMCs, or DNA extracted from either sample type. TCRbeta CDR3 regions were amplified from genomic DNA using the immunoSEQ Assay, a bias-controlled multiplex PCR. In the paper's pipeline: Nucleated cell counts per sample were estimated from amplification of reference gene primers within the assay. To quantify the absolute abundance of each unique TCRbeta CDR3 rearrangement, sequence reads were collapsed and filtered. For each sample, productive Simpson clonality was calculated as the square root of Simpson's diversity index over productive rearrangements. In TCRdb, the immuneACCESS table is reduced to in-frame sequences with V and J assigned. These tables do not hold every clone; where another copy was compared, an unresolved V gene accounts for under half, and the others remain unexplained. V, J and clone size reflect that table, while D and trimming were determined from the DNA. For this sample there are over 250,000 clones; 70% to 90% appear just once. The ten top clones hold 13% of the sample.

With respect to this clone: Its antigen target is currently unknown. It has no much larger one-base neighbor in the sample; base qualities were not kept.

The TCR was taken from an older woman with COVID-19, enrolled during active disease. Sequenced: peripheral blood. The receptor chain draws on TRBV5-1 and TRBJ2-5; 10 bases in the middle match TRBD1. The bases read TGCGCCAGCAGCCGGTCGACAGGGGGCGAGGAGACCCAGTACTTC. Its translation reads: CASSRSTGGEETQYF.